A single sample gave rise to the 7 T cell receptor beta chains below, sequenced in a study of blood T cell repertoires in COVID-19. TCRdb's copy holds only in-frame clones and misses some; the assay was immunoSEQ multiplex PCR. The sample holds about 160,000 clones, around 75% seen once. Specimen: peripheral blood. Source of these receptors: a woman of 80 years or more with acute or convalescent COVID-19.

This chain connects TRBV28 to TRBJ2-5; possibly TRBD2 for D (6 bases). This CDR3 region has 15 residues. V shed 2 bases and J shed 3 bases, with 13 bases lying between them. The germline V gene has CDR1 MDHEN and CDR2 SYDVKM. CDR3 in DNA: TGTGCCAGCAGTTTAAGCCGGCGGGGAAAAGAGACCCAGTACTTC. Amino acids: CASSLSRRGKETQYF.

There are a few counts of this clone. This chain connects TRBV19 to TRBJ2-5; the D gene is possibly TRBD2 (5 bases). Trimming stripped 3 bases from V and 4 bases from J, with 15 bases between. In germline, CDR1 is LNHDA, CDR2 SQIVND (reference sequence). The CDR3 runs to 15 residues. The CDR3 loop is CASSITGSRRETQYF. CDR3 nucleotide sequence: TGTGCCAGTAGTATCACGGGGTCCAGGCGAGAGACCCAGTACTTC.

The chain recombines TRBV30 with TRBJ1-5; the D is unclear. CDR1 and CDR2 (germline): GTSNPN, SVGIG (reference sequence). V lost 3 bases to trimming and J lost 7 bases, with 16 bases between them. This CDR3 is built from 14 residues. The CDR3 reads CAWSDPRSPQPQHF. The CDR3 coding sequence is TGTGCCTGGAGCGATCCGCGATCCCCGCAGCCCCAGCATTTT.

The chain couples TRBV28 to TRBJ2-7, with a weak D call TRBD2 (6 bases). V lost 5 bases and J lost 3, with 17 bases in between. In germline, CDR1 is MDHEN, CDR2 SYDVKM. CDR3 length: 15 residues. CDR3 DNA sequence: TGTGCCAGCAGTACAACCGGGACTCGCTTCTACGAGCAGTACTTC. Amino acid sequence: CASSTTGTRFYEQYF.

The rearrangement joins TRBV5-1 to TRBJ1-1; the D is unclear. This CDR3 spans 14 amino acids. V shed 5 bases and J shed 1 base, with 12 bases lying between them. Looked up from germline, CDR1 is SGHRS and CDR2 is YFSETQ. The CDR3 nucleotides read TGCGCCAGCAGAGACCATGGGCGGAACACTGAAGCTTTCTTT. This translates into CASRDHGRNTEAFF.

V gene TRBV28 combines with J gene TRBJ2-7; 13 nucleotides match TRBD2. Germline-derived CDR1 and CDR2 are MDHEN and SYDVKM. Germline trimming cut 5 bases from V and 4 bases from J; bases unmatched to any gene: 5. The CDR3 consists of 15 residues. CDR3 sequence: CASSIGTSGAYEQYF. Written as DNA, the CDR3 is TGTGCCAGCAGTATTGGGACTAGCGGGGCTTACGAGCAGTACTTC.

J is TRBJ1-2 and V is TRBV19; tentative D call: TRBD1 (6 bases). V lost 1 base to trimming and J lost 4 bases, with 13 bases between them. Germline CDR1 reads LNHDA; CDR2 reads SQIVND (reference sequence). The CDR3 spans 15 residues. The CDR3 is CASSIAGAAGYGYTF. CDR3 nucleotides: TGTGCCAGTAGTATAGCAGGGGCAGCAGGCTATGGCTACACCTTC.